Included here is one T cell receptor beta chain sequence, with context. This record comes from a study of blood T cell repertoires in COVID-19. The data were produced by immunoSEQ multiplex PCR, yet TCRdb's version contains in-frame clones alone and is incomplete. Here the sample spans around 150,000 clones, around 80% being singletons. V was pared by 6 bases and J by 1 base, with 4 bases of the junction left unmatched. Germline V gives CDR1 SQVTM, CDR2 ANQGSEA. The CDR3 sequence is 14 residues long. This rearrangement joins TRBV29-1 to TRBJ1-4, with 8 bases lining up with TRBD1. The specimen was peripheral blood. The TCR originated in a woman aged 45-59 years with acute or convalescent COVID-19. The CDR3 loop reads CSVGTGETNEKLFF. The CDR3 DNA reads TGCAGCGTGGGGACAGGCGAAACTAATGAAAAACTGTTTTTT.